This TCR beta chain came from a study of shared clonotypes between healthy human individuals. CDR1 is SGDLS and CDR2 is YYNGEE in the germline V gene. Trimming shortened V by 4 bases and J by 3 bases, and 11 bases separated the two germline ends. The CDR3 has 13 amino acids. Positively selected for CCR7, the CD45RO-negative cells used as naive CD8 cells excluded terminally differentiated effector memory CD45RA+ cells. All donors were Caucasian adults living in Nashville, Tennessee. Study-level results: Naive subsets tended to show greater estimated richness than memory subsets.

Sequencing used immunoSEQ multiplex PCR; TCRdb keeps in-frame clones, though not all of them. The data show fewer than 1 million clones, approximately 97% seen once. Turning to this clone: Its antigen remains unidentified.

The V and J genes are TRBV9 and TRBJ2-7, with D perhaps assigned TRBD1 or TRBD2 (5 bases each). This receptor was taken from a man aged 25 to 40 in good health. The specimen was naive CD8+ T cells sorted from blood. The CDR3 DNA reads TGTGCCAGCAGCAACCGGGGCGGCTACGAGCAGTACTTC. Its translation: CASSNRGGYEQYF.